This T cell receptor (beta chain) was sequenced in a study of regulatory T cells in long-lasting Graves disease. Time point described: newly diagnosed GD, antithyroid drugs for less than 3 months. Preparation of the TCR library used RNA extracted from PBMCs. V shed 5 bases and J shed 5 bases, with 13 bases lying between them. The CDR3 runs to 13 residues. Looked up from germline, CDR1 is MGHDK and CDR2 is SYGVNS. Arm-PCR of CDR3 regions and iRepertoire HTBI primers were the basis on which TCR beta libraries were built. A single record per CDR3 protein comes from TCRdb applying MiXCR to the multiplex PCR reads. The top ten clones hold approximately 18% of a sample with just over 600,000 distinct CDR3 sequences, approximately 15% of them seen once. The same data also contributed to another study, on T cells in Graves' hyperthyroidism and ophthalmopathy. From that paper: A set of HTBI primers served as the primers for a first-round RT-PCR of the TCR CDR3.

The V and J genes are TRBV25-1 and TRBJ2-7; perhaps TRBD2 as D (5 bases). The sequencing here drew on peripheral blood mononuclear cells (PBMCs), taken at new diagnosis, from a patient treated with antithyroid drugs. This receptor was taken from a woman in her thirties with Graves disease. Here the CDR3 reads CASSSLGSDEQYF. Here the CDR3 DNA reads TGTGCCAGCAGTTCATTGGGGAGCGACGAGCAGTACTTC.